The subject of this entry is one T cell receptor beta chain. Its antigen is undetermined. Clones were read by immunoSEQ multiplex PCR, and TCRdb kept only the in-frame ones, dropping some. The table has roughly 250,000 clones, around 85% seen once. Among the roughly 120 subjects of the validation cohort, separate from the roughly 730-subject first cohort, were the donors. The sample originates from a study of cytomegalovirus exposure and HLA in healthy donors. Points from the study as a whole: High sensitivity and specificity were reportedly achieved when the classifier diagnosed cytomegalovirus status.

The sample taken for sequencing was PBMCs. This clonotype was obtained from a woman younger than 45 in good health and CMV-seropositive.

The CDR3 loop is CASNPVGGPGTDTQYF. CDR3 DNA sequence: TGTGCCAGCAATCCCGTGGGGGGTCCAGGCACAGATACGCAGTATTTT. This chain links TRBV28 with TRBJ2-3, with D possibly being TRBD2 (6 bases). This CDR3 contains 16 residues. The V and J ends lost 7 bases and 1 base respectively, with 18 bases between them. Per the germline V gene, CDR1 is MDHEN and CDR2 is SYDVKM. Full variable domain (missing parts from reference TRBV28 and TRBJ2-3): DVKVTQSSRYLVKRTGEKVFLECVQDMDHENMFWYRQDPGLGLRLIYFSYDVKMKEKGDIPEGYSVSREKKERFSLILESASTNQTSMYLCASNPVGGPGTDTQYFGPGTRLTVL.